This T cell receptor (beta chain) derives from a study of regulatory T cells in long-lasting Graves disease. Findings of the study overall: Favoring TRBV28, TRBJ1-2 and TRBJ2-5 was a feature seen in persistent disease. The study found persistent patients shared more public clonotypes (over 2,500) than new patients (roughly 880).

The TCR beta library used iRepertoire HTBI primers with Arm-PCR amplification of CDR3. MiXCR, applied by TCRdb to the multiplex PCR reads, yields one record per CDR3 protein. Among hundreds of thousands of distinct CDR3 sequences listed, roughly 15% were seen once. Notes on this clonotype: The target antigen is unknown.

Stated time point: newly diagnosed GD, antithyroid drugs for less than 3 months. Extracted PBMC RNA gave rise to the TCR library. A volume of approximately 10 milliliters of peripheral blood was collected in EDTA tubes. CDR3 size: 14 residues. Trimming took 5 bases from V and 4 from J, leaving 17 bases between them. Germline CDR1 reads GTSNPN; CDR2 reads SVGIG (reference sequence). Another study also made use of these data, one on T cells in Graves' hyperthyroidism and ophthalmopathy. In that study: The model made its ophthalmopathy prediction, and onset followed a median 6.5 months later.

The sample here was peripheral blood mononuclear cells (PBMCs), taken at new diagnosis, from a patient treated with antithyroid drugs. J is TRBJ1-1 and V is TRBV30; D perhaps matches TRBD1 (5 bases). The sequence was collected from a woman younger than 45 with Graves disease. The CDR3 loop is CAWSVMEGSTEAFF. The CDR3 DNA reads TGTGCCTGGTCTGTAATGGAGGGGAGCACTGAAGCTTTCTTT.